This T cell receptor beta chain was recovered during a study of shared clonotypes between healthy human individuals. For each subset, genomic DNA was distributed in equal portions over several immunoSEQ plates. Generated by immunoSEQ multiplex PCR, the TCRdb table keeps only in-frame clones and is missing some. The data hold roughly 1,500,000 clones, with 98% observed a single time. Losses at the gene ends were 1 base for V and 5 bases for J; bases not matched to a gene: 19. Germline V gene lookup returns CDR1 KGHSH and CDR2 LQKENI. CDR3 length: 19 residues. The table lists this clone with a count of one.

V gene TRBV18 combines with J gene TRBJ1-2; 7 bases map to TRBD1. The clonotype comes from a man aged 30 to 39 in good health. The material sequenced was naive CD4+ T cells sorted from blood. Subset described: CD45RA+ positively selected. The CDR3 protein is CASSPLTLGTGTDFYGYTF. The CDR3 DNA reads TGTGCCAGCTCACCACTTACTTTAGGGACCGGGACAGACTTTTATGGCTACACCTTC.